This T cell receptor (beta chain) appears in the sequencing data of a study of molecular identifiers for immune sequencing clone quantification. TCR libraries were built in bulk with a published protocol and specific TCR primers. Via MiXCR, TCRdb re-called the PCR reads, giving one row per CDR3 protein. The table records around 86,000 distinct CDR3 sequences, around 19% of them present only once. CDR3 length: 15 amino acids. The V gene's germline CDR1 is SGHVS and CDR2 FNYEAQ. The J segment lost 4 bases and the V segment lost 6 bases, leaving 1 base of the junction unmatched. This clonotype was observed many times.

J is TRBJ2-2 and V is TRBV7-6; 14 bases are shared with TRBD2. This receptor was obtained from a human donor in good health. Some libraries in this study had Jurkat cell RNA spiked in. The specimen sequenced was naive CD8+ T cells from blood, with Jurkat cell RNA spiked in. Indicated subset: FACS-sorted CD8+CD4-CCR7+CD45RA+ naive T cells. As DNA, the CDR3 is TGTGCCAGCAGAGGACTAGCGGGAGGCACCGGGGAGCTGTTTTTT. Residues: CASRGLAGGTGELFF.